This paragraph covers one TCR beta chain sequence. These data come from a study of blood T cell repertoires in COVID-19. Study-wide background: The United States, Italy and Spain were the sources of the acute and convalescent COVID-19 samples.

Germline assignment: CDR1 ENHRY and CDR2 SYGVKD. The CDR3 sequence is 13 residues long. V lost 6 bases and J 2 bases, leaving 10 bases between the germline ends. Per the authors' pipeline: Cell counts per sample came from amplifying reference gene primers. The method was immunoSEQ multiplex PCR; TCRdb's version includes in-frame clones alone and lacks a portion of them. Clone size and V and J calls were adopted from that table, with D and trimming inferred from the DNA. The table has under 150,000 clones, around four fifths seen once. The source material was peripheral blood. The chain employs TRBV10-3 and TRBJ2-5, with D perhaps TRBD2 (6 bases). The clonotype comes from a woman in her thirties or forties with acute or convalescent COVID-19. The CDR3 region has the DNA TGTGCCATCAGCCTGGGACTTCAAGAGACCCAGTACTTC. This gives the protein CAISLGLQETQYF.